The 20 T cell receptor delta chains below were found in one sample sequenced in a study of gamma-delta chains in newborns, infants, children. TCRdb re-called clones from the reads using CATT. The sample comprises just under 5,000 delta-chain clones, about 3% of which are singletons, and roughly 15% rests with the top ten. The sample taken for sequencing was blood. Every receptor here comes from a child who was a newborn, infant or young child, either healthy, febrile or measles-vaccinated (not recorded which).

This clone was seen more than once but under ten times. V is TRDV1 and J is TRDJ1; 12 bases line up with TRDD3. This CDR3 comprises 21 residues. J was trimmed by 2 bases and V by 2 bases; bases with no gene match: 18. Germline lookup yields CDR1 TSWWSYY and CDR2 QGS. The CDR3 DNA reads TGTGCTCTTGGGGAAGAACGCCTTGTCCTACTGGGGGATACAGTAACCGATAAACTCATCTTT. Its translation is CALGEERLVLLGDTVTDKLIF.

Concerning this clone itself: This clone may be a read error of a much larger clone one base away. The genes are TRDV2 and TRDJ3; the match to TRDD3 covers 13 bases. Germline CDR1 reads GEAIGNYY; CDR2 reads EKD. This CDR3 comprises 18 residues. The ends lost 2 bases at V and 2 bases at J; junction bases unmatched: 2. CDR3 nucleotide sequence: TGTGCCTGTGACAGTACTGGGGGATACGCCTGGGACACCCGACAGATGTTTTTC. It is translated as CACDSTGGYAWDTRQMFF.

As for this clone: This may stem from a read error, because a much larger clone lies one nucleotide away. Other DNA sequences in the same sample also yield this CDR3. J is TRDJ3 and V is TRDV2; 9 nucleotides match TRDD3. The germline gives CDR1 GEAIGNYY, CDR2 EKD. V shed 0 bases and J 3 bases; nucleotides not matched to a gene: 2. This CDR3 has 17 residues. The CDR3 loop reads CACDTVGGYWDTRQMFF. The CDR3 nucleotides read TGTGCCTGTGACACCGTTGGGGGATACTGGGACACCCGACAGATGTTTTTC.

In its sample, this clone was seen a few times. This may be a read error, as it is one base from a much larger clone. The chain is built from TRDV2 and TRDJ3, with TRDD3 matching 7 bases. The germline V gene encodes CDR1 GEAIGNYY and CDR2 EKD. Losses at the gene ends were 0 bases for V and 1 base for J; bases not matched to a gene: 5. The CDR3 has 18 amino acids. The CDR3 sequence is CACDTVLGYSWDTRQMFF. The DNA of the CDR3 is TGTGCCTGTGACACCGTACTGGGGTATTCCTGGGACACCCGACAGATGTTTTTC.

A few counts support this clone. Written as DNA, the CDR3 is TGTGCCTGTGACCCTCTCGTACTGGGGGACACCGATAAACTCATCTTT. The encoded protein is CACDPLVLGDTDKLIF. The V and J genes are TRDV2 and TRDJ1, with TRDD3 identical over 8 bases. The junction had 8 bases not matched to a gene; V was cut back by 3 bases and J by 0 bases. Germline CDR1 and CDR2: GEAIGNYY and EKD. CDR3 size: 16 residues.

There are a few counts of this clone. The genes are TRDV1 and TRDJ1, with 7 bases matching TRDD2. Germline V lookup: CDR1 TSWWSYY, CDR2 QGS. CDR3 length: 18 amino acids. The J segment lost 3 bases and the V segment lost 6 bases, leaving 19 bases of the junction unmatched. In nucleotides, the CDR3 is TGTGCTCTTGGTTCCAACCCGCCTTCCTCCGCTCGGGCCGATAAACTCATCTTT. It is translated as CALGSNPPSSARADKLIF.

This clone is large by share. The CDR3 DNA follows: TGTGCCTGTGACACCGCTGGGGGATACTGGGACACCCGACAGATGTTTTTC. Protein sequence: CACDTAGGYWDTRQMFF. The V call is TRDV2, the J call TRDJ3; the match to TRDD3 covers 10 bases. Looked up from germline, CDR1 is GEAIGNYY and CDR2 is EKD. Losses at the gene ends were 0 bases for V and 3 bases for J; bases not matched to a gene: 1. This CDR3 region has 17 residues.

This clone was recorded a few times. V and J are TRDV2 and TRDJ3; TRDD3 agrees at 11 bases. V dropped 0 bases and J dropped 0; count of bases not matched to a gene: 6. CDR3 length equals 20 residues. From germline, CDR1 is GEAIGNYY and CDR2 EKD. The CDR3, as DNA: TGTGCCTGTGACACCGTCGCACTGGGGGATAGCTCCTGGGACACCCGACAGATGTTTTTC. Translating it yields CACDTVALGDSSWDTRQMFF.

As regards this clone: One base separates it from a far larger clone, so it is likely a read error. This CDR3 is CACDILGDADKLIF. CDR3 nucleotides: TGTGCCTGTGACATACTGGGGGATGCCGATAAACTCATCTTT. The V call is TRDV2, the J call TRDJ1; 10 bases agree with TRDD3. The CDR3 loop spans 14 amino acids. Unmatched junction bases numbered 2, after V lost 2 bases and J lost 3 bases. From germline, CDR1 is GEAIGNYY and CDR2 EKD.

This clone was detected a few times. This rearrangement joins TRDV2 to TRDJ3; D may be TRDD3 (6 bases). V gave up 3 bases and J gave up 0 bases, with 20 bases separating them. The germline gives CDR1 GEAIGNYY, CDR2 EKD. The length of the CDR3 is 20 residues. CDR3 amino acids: CACDSLLGPEGSWDTRQMFF. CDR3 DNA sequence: TGTGCCTGTGACTCCCTACTGGGCCCCGAGGGCTCCTGGGACACCCGACAGATGTTTTTC.

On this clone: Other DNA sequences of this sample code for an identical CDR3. The CDR3 nucleotides are TGTGCTCTTGGGGAACCCCCGAAGGTTCCCCGGTACTGGGAGACCGATAAACTCATCTTT. It codes for CALGEPPKVPRYWETDKLIF. The V and J genes are TRDV1 and TRDJ1; D possibly corresponds to TRDD3 (6 bases). The germline V gene has CDR1 TSWWSYY and CDR2 QGS. V gave up 1 base and J gave up 2 bases, with 26 bases separating them. This CDR3 spans 20 amino acids.

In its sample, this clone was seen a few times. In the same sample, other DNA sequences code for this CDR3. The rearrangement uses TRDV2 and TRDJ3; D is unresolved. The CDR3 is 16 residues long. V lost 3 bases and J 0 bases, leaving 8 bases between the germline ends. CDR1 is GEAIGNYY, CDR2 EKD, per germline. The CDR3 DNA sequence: TGTGCCTGTGACTCTCTCAGCTCCTGGGACACCCGACAGATGTTTTTC. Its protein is CACDSLSSWDTRQMFF.

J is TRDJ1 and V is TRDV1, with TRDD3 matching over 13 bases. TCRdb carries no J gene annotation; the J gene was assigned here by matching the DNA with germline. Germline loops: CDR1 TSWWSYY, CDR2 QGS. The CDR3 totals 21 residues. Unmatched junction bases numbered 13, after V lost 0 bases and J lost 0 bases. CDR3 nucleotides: TGTGCTCTTGGGGAACTAGGAGTTACACTACTGGGGGATACGTACACCGATAAACTCATCTTT. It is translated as CALGELGVTLLGDTYTDKLIF.

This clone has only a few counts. CDR3 DNA sequence: TGTGCCTGTGACTTAATACTGGGGGATCCGAGCTCCTGGGACACCCGACAGATGTTTTTC. This encodes CACDLILGDPSSWDTRQMFF. V usage is TRDV2 and J usage is TRDJ3, with 10 nucleotides matching TRDD3. Germline V CDR1 and CDR2: GEAIGNYY, EKD. CDR3 length: 20 amino acids. J was trimmed by 0 bases and V by 3 bases; bases with no gene match: 10.

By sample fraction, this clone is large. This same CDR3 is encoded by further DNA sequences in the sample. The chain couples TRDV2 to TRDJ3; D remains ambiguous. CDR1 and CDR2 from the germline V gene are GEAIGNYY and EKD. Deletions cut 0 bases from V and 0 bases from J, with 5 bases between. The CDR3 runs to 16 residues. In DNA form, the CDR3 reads TGTGCCTGTGACACCGTGGGCTCCTGGGACACCCGACAGATGTTTTTC. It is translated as CACDTVGSWDTRQMFF.

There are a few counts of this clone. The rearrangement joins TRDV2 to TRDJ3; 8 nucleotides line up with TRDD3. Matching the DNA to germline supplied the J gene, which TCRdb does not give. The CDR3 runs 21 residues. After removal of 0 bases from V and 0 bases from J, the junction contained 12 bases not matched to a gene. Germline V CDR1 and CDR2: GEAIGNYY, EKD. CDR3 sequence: CACDTFYTGGPSSWDTRQMFF. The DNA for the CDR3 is TGTGCCTGTGACACCTTCTATACTGGGGGCCCCAGCTCCTGGGACACCCGACAGATGTTTTTC.

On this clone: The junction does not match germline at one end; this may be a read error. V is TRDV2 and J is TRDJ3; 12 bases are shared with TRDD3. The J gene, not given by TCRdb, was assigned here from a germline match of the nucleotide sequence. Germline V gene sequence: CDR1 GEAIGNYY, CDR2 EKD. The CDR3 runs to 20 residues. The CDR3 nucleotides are TGTGCCTGTGATTACTGGGGGATACCAGGAAGCTCCTGGAACACCCGACAGATGTTTTTC. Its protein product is CACDYWGIPGSSWNTRQMFF.

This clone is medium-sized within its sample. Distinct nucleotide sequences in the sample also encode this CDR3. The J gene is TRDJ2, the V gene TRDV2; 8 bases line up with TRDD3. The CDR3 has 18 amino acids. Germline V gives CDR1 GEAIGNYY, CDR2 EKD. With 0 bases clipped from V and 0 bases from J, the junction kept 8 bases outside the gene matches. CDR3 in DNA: TGTGCCTGTGACACCGTACTGGGGGTCCCAACTTTGACAGCACAACTCTTCTTT. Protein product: CACDTVLGVPTLTAQLFF.

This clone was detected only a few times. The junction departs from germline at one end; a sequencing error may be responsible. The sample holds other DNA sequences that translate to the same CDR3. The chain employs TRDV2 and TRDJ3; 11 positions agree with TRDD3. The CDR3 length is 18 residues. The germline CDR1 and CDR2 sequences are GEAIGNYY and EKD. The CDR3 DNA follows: TGCGCCTGTGACCTACTGGGGGATAACTCCTGGGACACCCGACAGATGTTTTTC. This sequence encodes CACDLLGDNSWDTRQMFF.

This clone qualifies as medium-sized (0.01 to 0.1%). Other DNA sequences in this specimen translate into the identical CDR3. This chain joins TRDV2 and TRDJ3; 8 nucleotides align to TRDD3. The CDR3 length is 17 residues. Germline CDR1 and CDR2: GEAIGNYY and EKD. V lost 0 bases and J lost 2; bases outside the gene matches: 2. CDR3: CACDTVGDPWDTRQMFF. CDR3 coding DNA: TGTGCCTGTGACACCGTGGGGGATCCCTGGGACACCCGACAGATGTTTTTC.